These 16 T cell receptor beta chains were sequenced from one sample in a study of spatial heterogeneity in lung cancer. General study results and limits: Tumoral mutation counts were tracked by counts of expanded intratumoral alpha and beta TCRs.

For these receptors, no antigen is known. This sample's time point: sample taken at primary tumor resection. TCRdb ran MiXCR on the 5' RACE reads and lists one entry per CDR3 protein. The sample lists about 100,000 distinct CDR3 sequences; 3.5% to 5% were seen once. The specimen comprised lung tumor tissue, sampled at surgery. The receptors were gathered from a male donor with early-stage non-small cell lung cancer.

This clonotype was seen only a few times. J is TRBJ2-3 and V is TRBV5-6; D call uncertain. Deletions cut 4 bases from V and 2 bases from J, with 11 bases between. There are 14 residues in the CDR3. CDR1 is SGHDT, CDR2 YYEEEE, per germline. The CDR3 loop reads CASSPDWDTDTQYF. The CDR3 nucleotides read TGTGCCAGCAGCCCCGACTGGGACACAGATACGCAGTATTTT.

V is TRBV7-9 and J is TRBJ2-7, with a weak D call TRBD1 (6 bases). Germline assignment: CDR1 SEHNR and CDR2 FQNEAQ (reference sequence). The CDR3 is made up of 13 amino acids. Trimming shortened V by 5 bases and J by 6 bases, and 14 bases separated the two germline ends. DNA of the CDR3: TGTGCCAGCAGCCGGGGACATCAAGGCGAGCAGTACTTC. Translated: CASSRGHQGEQYF.

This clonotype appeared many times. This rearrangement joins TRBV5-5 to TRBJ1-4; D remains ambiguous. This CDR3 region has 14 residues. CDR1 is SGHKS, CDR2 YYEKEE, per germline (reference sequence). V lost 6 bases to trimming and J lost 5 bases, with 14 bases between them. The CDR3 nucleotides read TGTGCCAGCACCAAGGTCGGCAAAAATGAAAAACTGTTTTTT. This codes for CASTKVGKNEKLFF.

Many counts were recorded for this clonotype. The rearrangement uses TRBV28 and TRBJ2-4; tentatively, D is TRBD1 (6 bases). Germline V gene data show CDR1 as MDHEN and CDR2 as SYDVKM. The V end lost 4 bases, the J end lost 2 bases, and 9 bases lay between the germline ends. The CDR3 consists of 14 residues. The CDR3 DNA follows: TGTGCCAGCAGTTCCAGGGGTCCCAAAAACATTCAGTACTTC. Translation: CASSSRGPKNIQYF. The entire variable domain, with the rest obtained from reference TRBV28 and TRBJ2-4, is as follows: DVKVTQSSRYLVKRTGEKVFLECVQDMDHENMFWYRQDPGLGLRLIYFSYDVKMKEKGDIPEGYSVSREKKERFSLILESASTNQTSMYLCASSSRGPKNIQYFGAGTRLSVL.

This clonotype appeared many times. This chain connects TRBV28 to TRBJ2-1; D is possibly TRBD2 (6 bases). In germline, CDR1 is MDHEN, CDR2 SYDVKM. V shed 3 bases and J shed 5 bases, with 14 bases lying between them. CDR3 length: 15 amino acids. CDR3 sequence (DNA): TGTGCCAGCAGTTTGGGGCTCCGGGAGCACAATGAGCAGTTCTTC. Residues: CASSLGLREHNEQFF.

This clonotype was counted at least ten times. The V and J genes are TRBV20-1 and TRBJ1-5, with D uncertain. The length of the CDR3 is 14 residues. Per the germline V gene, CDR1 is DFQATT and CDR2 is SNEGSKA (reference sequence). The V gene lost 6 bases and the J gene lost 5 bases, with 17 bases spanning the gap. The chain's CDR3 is CSATAGGRHQPQHF. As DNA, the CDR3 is TGCAGTGCCACAGCTGGTGGTAGACATCAGCCCCAGCATTTT.

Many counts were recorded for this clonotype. CDR3 in DNA: TGTGCCAGCAGCTACGATGGAGTGGTCGGGGAGCTGTTTTTT. This codes for CASSYDGVVGELFF. This chain joins TRBV5-4 and TRBJ2-2, with D hard to call. Trimming cost V 3 bases and J 7 bases, with 13 bases left between them. The CDR3 is made up of 14 amino acids. The germline gives CDR1 SGHNT, CDR2 YYREEE (reference sequence). The complete variable domain, with remaining parts taken from reference TRBV5-4 and TRBJ2-2, reads ETGVTQSPTHLIKTRGQQVTLRCSSQSGHNTVSWYQQALGQGPQFIFQYYREEENGRGNFPPRFSGLQFPNYSSELNVNALELDDSALYLCASSYDGVVGELFFGEGSRLTVL.

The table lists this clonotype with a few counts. The CDR3 DNA reads TGTGCCAGCAGTGAACAGACCATTTCCTATGGCTACACCTTC. Translated, it gives CASSEQTISYGYTF. The rearrangement uses TRBV6-1 and TRBJ1-2; D not resolved. Germline-derived CDR1 and CDR2 are MNHNS and SASEGT. V lost 2 bases and J lost 4, with 11 bases in between. The CDR3 has 14 residues.

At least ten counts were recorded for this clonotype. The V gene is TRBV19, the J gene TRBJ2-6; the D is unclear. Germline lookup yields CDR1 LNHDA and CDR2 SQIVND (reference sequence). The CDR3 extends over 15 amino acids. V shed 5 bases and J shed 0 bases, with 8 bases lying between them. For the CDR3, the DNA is TGTGCCAGTAGTCGGACGGACTCTGGGGCCAACGTCCTGACTTTC. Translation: CASSRTDSGANVLTF.

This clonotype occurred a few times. CDR3 amino acids: CSASPVYANEQFF. In DNA form, the CDR3 reads TGCAGTGCTAGTCCAGTGTATGCCAATGAGCAGTTCTTC. The chain is built from TRBV20-1 and TRBJ2-1; the D is unclear. Trimming pared 3 bases from V and 6 bases from J, leaving 12 bases between. CDR3 length equals 13 residues. Germline-derived CDR1 and CDR2 are DFQATT and SNEGSKA (reference sequence).

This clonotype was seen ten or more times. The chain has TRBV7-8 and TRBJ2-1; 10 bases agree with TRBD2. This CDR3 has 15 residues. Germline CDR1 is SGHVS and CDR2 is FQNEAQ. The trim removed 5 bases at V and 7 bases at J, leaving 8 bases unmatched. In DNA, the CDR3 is TGTGCCAGCAGCATTACTAGCGGGATTGGAAATGAGCAGTTCTTC. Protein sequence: CASSITSGIGNEQFF.

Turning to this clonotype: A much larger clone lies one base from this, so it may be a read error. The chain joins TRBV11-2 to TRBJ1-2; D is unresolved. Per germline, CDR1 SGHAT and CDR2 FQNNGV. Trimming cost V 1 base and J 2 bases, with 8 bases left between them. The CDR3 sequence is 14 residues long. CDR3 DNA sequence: TGTGCCAGCAGCTTAGTGGGCGGCAACTATGGCTACACCTTC. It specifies CASSLVGGNYGYTF.

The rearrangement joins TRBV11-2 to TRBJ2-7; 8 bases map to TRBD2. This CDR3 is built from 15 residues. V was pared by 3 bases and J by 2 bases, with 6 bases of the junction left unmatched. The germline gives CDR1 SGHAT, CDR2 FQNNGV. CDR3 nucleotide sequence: TGTGCCAGCAGCTTCACTAGCGGAGTAACCTACGAGCAGTACTTC. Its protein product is CASSFTSGVTYEQYF. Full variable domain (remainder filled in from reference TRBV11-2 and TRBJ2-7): EAGVAQSPRYKIIEKRQSVAFWCNPISGHATLYWYQQILGQGPKLLIQFQNNGVVDDSQLPKDRFSAERLKGVDSTLKIQPAKLEDSAVYLCASSFTSGVTYEQYFGPGTRLTVT.

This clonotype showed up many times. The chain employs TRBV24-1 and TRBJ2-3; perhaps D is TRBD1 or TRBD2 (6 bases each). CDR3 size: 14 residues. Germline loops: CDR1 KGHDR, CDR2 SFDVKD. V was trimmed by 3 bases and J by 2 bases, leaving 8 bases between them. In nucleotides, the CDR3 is TGTGCCACCAGTGATCGGGGGCTCACAGATACGCAGTATTTT. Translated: CATSDRGLTDTQYF.

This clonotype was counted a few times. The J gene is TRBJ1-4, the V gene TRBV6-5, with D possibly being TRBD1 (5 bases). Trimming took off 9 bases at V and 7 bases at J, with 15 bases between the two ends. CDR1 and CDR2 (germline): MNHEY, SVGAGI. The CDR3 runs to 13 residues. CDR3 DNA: TGTGCCAGTAGGGACGGAGATGCTGAAAAACTGTTTTTT. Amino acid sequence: CASRDGDAEKLFF.

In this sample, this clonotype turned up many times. The CDR3: CASTPAGAPKETQYF. The CDR3 DNA reads TGTGCCAGCACCCCAGCGGGAGCCCCAAAAGAGACCCAGTACTTC. V is TRBV27 and J is TRBJ2-5, with 8 bases lining up with TRBD2. V shed 7 bases and J 3 bases; nucleotides not matched to a gene: 10. CDR1 MNHEY and CDR2 SMNVEV come from the germline V gene (reference sequence). The CDR3 length is 15 residues.